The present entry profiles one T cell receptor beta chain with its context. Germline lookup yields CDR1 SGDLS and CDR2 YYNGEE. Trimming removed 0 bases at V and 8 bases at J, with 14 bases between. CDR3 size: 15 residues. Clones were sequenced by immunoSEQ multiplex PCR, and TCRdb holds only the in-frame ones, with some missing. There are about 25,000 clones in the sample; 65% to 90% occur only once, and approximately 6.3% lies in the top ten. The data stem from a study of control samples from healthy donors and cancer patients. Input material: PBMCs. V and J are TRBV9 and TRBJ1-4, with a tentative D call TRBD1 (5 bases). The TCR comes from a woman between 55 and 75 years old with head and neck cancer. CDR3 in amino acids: CASSVDSGGMEKLFF. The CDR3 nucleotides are TGTGCCAGCAGCGTAGATTCGGGGGGAATGGAAAAACTGTTTTTT. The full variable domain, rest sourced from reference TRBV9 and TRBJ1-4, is DSGVTQTPKHLITATGQRVTLRCSPRSGDLSVYWYQQSLDQGLQFLIQYYNGEERAKGNILERFSAQQFPDLHSELNLSSLELGDSALYFCASSVDSGGMEKLFFGSGTQLSVL.